This passage covers 15 T cell receptor beta chains from one sample sequenced in a study of cytotoxic CD8 clonotypes in ibrutinib-treated CLL. Sequencing used immunoSEQ multiplex PCR; TCRdb keeps in-frame clones, though not all of them. The data show roughly 97,000 clones, about 78% seen once. The specimen comprised PBMCs, sampled after 12 months of ibrutinib treatment. The receptor source for this set is a human donor with chronic lymphocytic leukemia.

The rearrangement joins TRBV11-2 to TRBJ1-1; tentative D call: TRBD1 (5 bases). Germline loops: CDR1 SGHAT, CDR2 FQNNGV. V shed 2 bases and J shed 1 base, with 14 bases lying between them. The CDR3 is made up of 16 amino acids. For the CDR3, the DNA is TGTGCCAGCAGCTTACTAAGAGGAGGGGAGAACACTGAAGCTTTCTTT. Protein sequence: CASSLLRGGENTEAFF. The full variable domain, with the rest looked up from reference TRBV11-2 and TRBJ1-1, is EAGVAQSPRYKIIEKRQSVAFWCNPISGHATLYWYQQILGQGPKLLIQFQNNGVVDDSQLPKDRFSAERLKGVDSTLKIQPAKLEDSAVYLCASSLLRGGENTEAFFGQGTRLTVV.

The chain uses TRBV25-1 and TRBJ1-4; D gene uncertain. This CDR3 comprises 15 residues. Per the germline V gene, CDR1 is MGHDK and CDR2 is SYGVNS. Trimming shortened V by 6 bases and J by 5 bases, and 16 bases separated the two germline ends. The CDR3 is CASSLNSLPNEKLFF. CDR3 coding DNA: TGTGCCAGCAGCCTAAACAGCCTACCAAATGAAAAACTGTTTTTT.

Only one count was recorded for this clone. This chain joins TRBV7-3 and TRBJ2-2, with D perhaps assigned TRBD1 or TRBD2 (5 bases each). Germline CDR1 and CDR2: SGHTA and FQGTGA. The ends were cut back, 5 bases at V and 5 bases at J, with 12 bases in the middle. The CDR3 consists of 14 residues. The CDR3 nucleotides are TGTGCCAGCAGCCCCGGGGCCACTACCGGGGAGCTGTTTTTT. This translates into CASSPGATTGELFF.

This clone has only one observation. The CDR3 region has the DNA TGTGCCAGCAGTGAAGCGCTTCAACAGTTCCTTTCACCCCTCCACTTT. Residues: CASSEALQQFLSPLHF. The chain employs TRBV6-1 and TRBJ1-6; D is unresolved. The CDR3 spans 16 residues. The germline gives CDR1 MNHNS, CDR2 SASEGT. V lost 0 bases, J lost 9 bases, and 15 bases lay in between.

The V gene is TRBV30, the J gene TRBJ1-6; no clear D gene. The germline V gene encodes CDR1 GTSNPN and CDR2 SVGIG (reference sequence). The CDR3 loop spans 13 amino acids. V gave up 8 bases and J gave up 6 bases, with 14 bases separating them. Here the CDR3 reads CAAGSYLNSPLHF. CDR3 sequence (DNA): TGTGCCGCGGGGTCCTACCTTAATTCACCCCTCCACTTT. Full variable domain (rest looked up from reference TRBV30 and TRBJ1-6): SQTIHQWPATLVQPVGSPLSLECTVEGTSNPNLYWYRQAAGRGLQLLFYSVGIGQISSEVPQNLSASRPQDRQFILSSKKLLLSDSGFYLCAAGSYLNSPLHFGNGTRLTVT.

This rearrangement joins TRBV7-2 to TRBJ2-7; no firm D call. CDR3 size: 13 residues. The V end was cut by 1 base, the J end by 6 bases, with 10 bases between. Germline CDR1 is SGHTA and CDR2 is FQGNSA. The CDR3 DNA reads as TGTGCCAGCAGCTTAGAGCCCAATGTCGAGCAGTACTTC. Encoded protein: CASSLEPNVEQYF.

The rearrangement uses TRBV2 and TRBJ1-5; D call uncertain. This CDR3 has 15 residues. Trimming cost V 8 bases and J 1 base, with 15 bases left between them. The germline V gene has CDR1 SNHLY and CDR2 FYNNEI. The DNA for the CDR3 is TGTGCCAGCGGGGATGGTGGTTTGAGCAATCAGCCCCAGCATTTT. Translated: CASGDGGLSNQPQHF. Filled out from reference TRBV2 and TRBJ1-5, the complete variable domain reads EPEVTQTPSHQVTQMGQEVILRCVPISNHLYFYWYRQILGQKVEFLVSFYNNEISEKSEIFDDQFSVERPDGSNFTLKIRSTKLEDSAMYFCASGDGGLSNQPQHFGDGTRLSIL.

The chain has TRBV5-1 and TRBJ1-1; D unresolved. With 1 base removed from V and 0 bases from J, the gap between germline ends came to 10 bases. This CDR3 is built from 15 residues. Per the germline V gene, CDR1 is SGHRS and CDR2 is YFSETQ. CDR3 residues: CASSLTTAMNTEAFF. For the CDR3, the DNA is TGCGCCAGCAGCTTGACGACCGCTATGAACACTGAAGCTTTCTTT.

This chain's CDR3 is CAWGNLAGEGEQFF. The CDR3, as DNA: TGTGCCTGGGGTAACTTAGCGGGGGAAGGTGAGCAGTTCTTC. The J gene is TRBJ2-1, the V gene TRBV30, with 9 bases identical to TRBD2. V lost 5 bases and J lost 9; bases outside the gene matches: 11. CDR1 is GTSNPN, CDR2 SVGIG, per germline (reference sequence). CDR3 length: 14 amino acids.

This chain uses TRBV18 with TRBJ1-2; tentative D call: TRBD1 (6 bases). The germline V and J ends were trimmed by 3 bases and 6 bases, with 11 bases remaining between them. This CDR3 is 13 amino acids long. CDR1 is KGHSH, CDR2 LQKENI, per germline. DNA of the CDR3: TGTGCCAGCTCACCTTTGACAGGCGATGGCTACACCTTC. Translation gives CASSPLTGDGYTF.

The J gene is TRBJ2-5, the V gene TRBV29-1; D ambiguous. Trimming stripped 4 bases from V and 5 bases from J, with 5 bases between. The germline CDR1 and CDR2 sequences are SQVTM and ANQGSEA. The CDR3 length is 10 residues. The CDR3 spells CSVGIETQYF. CDR3 sequence (DNA): TGCAGCGTTGGAATTGAGACCCAGTACTTC.

V usage is TRBV4-2 and J usage is TRBJ1-3; a possible D gene is TRBD1 (5 bases). V lost 5 bases and J 0 bases, leaving 23 bases between the germline ends. The CDR3 length is 19 residues. CDR1 and CDR2 from the germline V gene are LGHNA and YNFKEQ. CDR3 nucleotides: TGTGCCAGCAGCAAAAGGCCCACAGGACCCTCTAGCTCTGGAAACACCATATATTTT. It is translated as CASSKRPTGPSSSGNTIYF.

The V call is TRBV2, the J call TRBJ2-3; D possibly uses TRBD1 or TRBD2 (6 bases each). Trimming removed 6 bases at V and 9 bases at J, with 13 bases between. The CDR3 contains 12 residues. Germline values: CDR1 SNHLY, CDR2 FYNNEI. The chain's CDR3 is CASRHGGGTQYF. In DNA form, the CDR3 reads TGTGCCAGCAGGCACGGAGGGGGGACGCAGTATTTT.

The chain carries TRBV19 and TRBJ1-4; the match to TRBD1 covers 8 bases. The CDR3 length is 15 residues. V gave up 3 bases and J gave up 5 bases; unmatched junction bases: 5. Germline assignment: CDR1 LNHDA and CDR2 SQIVND (reference sequence). The CDR3: CASSIGTGINEKLFF. CDR3 coding DNA: TGTGCCAGTAGTATTGGGACAGGAATAAATGAAAAACTGTTTTTT.

The chain links TRBV7-2 to TRBJ2-2; 9 bases fit TRBD2. J lost 3 bases, V lost 1 base, and 9 bases had no gene match. The germline V gene has CDR1 SGHTA and CDR2 FQGNSA. This CDR3 spans 18 amino acids. The CDR3 region has the DNA TGTGCCAGCAGCTTAGGAGTAACCGGCGGGGGGGACACCGGGGAGCTGTTTTTT. Translation gives CASSLGVTGGGDTGELFF.